This section outlines one TCR beta chain sequence together with its context. No antigen is known for it. Assay used: immunoSEQ multiplex PCR; TCRdb lists only in-frame clones, some missing. The top ten clones hold 5.5% to 7% of a sample with 90,000 to 120,000 clones, approximately 90% of them seen once. This entry belongs to a study of T cell responses to AZD1222 COVID-19 vaccine. Whole-study results and caveats: Spike-wide vaccine-associated CD4 TCRs dominated at 160-218 and 743-854.

The CDR3 has 13 residues. Germline loops: CDR1 DFQATT, CDR2 SNEGSKA (reference sequence). The ends lost 3 bases at V and 2 bases at J; junction bases unmatched: 4. Source: peripheral blood, taken 28 days after the second AZD1222 dose. The sequence derives from an adult who received the AZD1222 COVID-19 vaccine. The chain joins TRBV20-1 to TRBJ2-7; TRBD1 aligns across 7 bases. Here the CDR3 DNA reads TGCAGTGCTAGTGGGACAGACACCTACGAGCAGTACTTC. Its translation is CSASGTDTYEQYF.